The 19 T cell receptor beta chains listed next were all sequenced from one sample in a study of tumor-infiltrating lymphocytes in primary liver carcinoma. A primer matching the constant region was used to make TCR beta cDNA from approximately 0.45 ug of total RNA. Three nested multiplex PCR rounds, a slightly modified ARM-PCR, produced the libraries for TCR beta. The two initial PCR rounds, approximately 10 cycles each, used TRBV1-TRBV30 forward and C-beta reverse primers. TCRdb reprocessed the multiplex PCR reads via MiXCR and lists one record per CDR3 protein. The sample contains approximately 330,000 distinct CDR3 sequences, 65% of which appear only once. Unsorted whole blood served as the source of blood RNA, and germline DNA was extracted as well. Sequencing input: peripheral blood. Source of these receptors: a man aged 40-55 years with primary liver carcinoma and hepatitis B virus infection.

With respect to this clonotype: At one of its ends the junction is not consistent with the germline gene, which may arise from a read error. This chain uses TRBV29-1 with TRBJ2-3; TRBD2 aligns across 8 bases. The germline gives CDR1 SQVTM, CDR2 ANQGSEA. The CDR3 consists of 15 residues. CDR3 DNA sequence: TGCAGCGTTGATGATCCGAGCGGGAGTGCAGATGCGCAGTATTTT. It yields the protein CSVDDPSGSADAQYF.

As to this clonotype: This clone may be a read error of a much larger clone one base away. The conserved phenylalanine or tryptophan normally closing the CDR3 is absent here, so this likely arose from a read error. The CDR3 region has the DNA TGTGCCATCAGTGAGTCGACAGAACTAAACTACGAGCAGTACCTC. Translated: CAISESTELNYEQYL. The chain is built from TRBV10-3 and TRBJ2-7; tentative D call: TRBD1 (5 bases). This CDR3 is 15 amino acids long. Trimming stripped 0 bases from V and 3 bases from J, with 12 bases between. Germline V lookup: CDR1 ENHRY, CDR2 SYGVKD.

The chain has TRBV14 and TRBJ1-3, with unresolved D. The CDR3 sequence is 14 residues long. The ends were cut back, 1 base at V and 1 base at J, with 5 bases in the middle. In germline, CDR1 is SGHDN, CDR2 FVKESK. CDR3 DNA sequence: TGTGCCAGCAGCCAAGTGCCTTCTGGAAACACCATATATTTT. Translation gives CASSQVPSGNTIYF.

This clonotype occurred many times. J is TRBJ2-7 and V is TRBV11-2; TRBD2 matches 7 bases. The germline gives CDR1 SGHAT, CDR2 FQNNGV. The CDR3 consists of 16 residues. Germline trimming cut 5 bases from V and 0 bases from J; bases unmatched to any gene: 10. The CDR3 protein is CASSPRGSYSSYEQYF. The CDR3 nucleotides read TGTGCCAGCAGCCCGCGGGGGAGCTATAGCTCCTACGAGCAGTACTTC. Drawing the rest from reference TRBV11-2 and TRBJ2-7, the complete variable domain is EAGVAQSPRYKIIEKRQSVAFWCNPISGHATLYWYQQILGQGPKLLIQFQNNGVVDDSQLPKDRFSAERLKGVDSTLKIQPAKLEDSAVYLCASSPRGSYSSYEQYFGPGTRLTVT.

About this clonotype: At one boundary the junction diverges from the germline segment, which might be a read error. This chain links TRBV11-1 with TRBJ2-7; D tentatively fits TRBD1 or TRBD2 (6 bases each). The CDR3 sequence is 13 residues long. Germline CDR1 and CDR2: SGHAT and FQDESV (reference sequence). The CDR3 region has the DNA TGCGCCTTCAGCTTAGGAGGGGGCTACGAGCAGTACTTC. Protein product: CAFSLGGGYEQYF.

This clonotype appeared many times. V gene TRBV11-1 combines with J gene TRBJ2-7; 11 nucleotides align to TRBD2. CDR3 length: 14 residues. Per the germline V gene, CDR1 is SGHAT and CDR2 is FQDESV (reference sequence). Trimming cost V 4 bases and J 3 bases; bases outside gene matches: 2. CDR3 region: CASSSGLAGYEQYF. The CDR3 DNA sequence: TGTGCCAGCAGCTCTGGACTAGCGGGCTACGAGCAGTACTTC.

Comment on this clonotype: Here the CDR3 omits its conserved ending phenylalanine or tryptophan, so a read error is the likely source. V gene TRBV11-1 combines with J gene TRBJ2-1; 7 positions agree with TRBD1. Germline values: CDR1 SGHAT, CDR2 FQDESV (reference sequence). The CDR3 consists of 13 residues. The CDR3 DNA reads as TGTACCAGCAGCTGGACAGGCTACAATGAGCAGTTCTCC. Amino acid sequence: CTSSWTGYNEQFS.

This clonotype has a single count. An end of the junction does not agree with germline; a read error may underlie this. The rearrangement links TRBV11-1 to TRBJ2-3; D remains ambiguous. The CDR3 is 15 amino acids. Germline V gives CDR1 SGHAT, CDR2 FQDESV (reference sequence). The DNA for the CDR3 is TGCGCCAGCAGCTTACTGGATGGCAGCGCAGATACGCAGTATTTT. Its protein product is CASSLLDGSADTQYF.

This clonotype was detected a few times. Since the CDR3 does not end with the conserved phenylalanine or tryptophan, this likely comes from a read error. V usage is TRBV29-1 and J usage is TRBJ2-5; perhaps TRBD1 as D (6 bases). This CDR3 has 13 residues. The V gene lost 3 bases and the J gene lost 6 bases, with 14 bases spanning the gap. Germline V lookup: CDR1 SQVTM, CDR2 ANQGSEA. DNA of the CDR3: TGCAGCGTTGATTTTACAGGGCTAAAGACCCAGTACTTA. Residues: CSVDFTGLKTQYL.

As for this clonotype: A much larger clone differs by one base, so this may be a read error. The chain carries TRBV28 and TRBJ2-7, with D perhaps matching TRBD1 or TRBD2 (7 bases each). Germline values: CDR1 MDHEN, CDR2 SYDVKM. The CDR3 runs 14 residues. The V gene lost 4 bases and the J gene lost 6 bases, with 16 bases spanning the gap. This CDR3 is CASSSTGEGGEQYF. In nucleotides, the CDR3 is TGTGCCAGCAGTTCTACAGGGGAGGGTGGCGAGCAGTACTTC.

This chain connects TRBV29-1 to TRBJ2-5; no reliable D call. V was pared by 6 bases and J by 9 bases, with 17 bases between. This CDR3 is built from 12 residues. The germline V gene has CDR1 SQVTM and CDR2 ANQGSEA. This CDR3 is CSVALSGPAQYF. CDR3 bases: TGCAGCGTCGCCTTAAGTGGGCCGGCCCAGTACTTC.

This clonotype was detected many times. The chain recombines TRBV5-5 with TRBJ2-5; TRBD1 matches 8 bases. The CDR3 length is 15 residues. Germline values: CDR1 SGHKS, CDR2 YYEKEE (reference sequence). The V and J ends lost 3 bases and 5 bases, in that order; junction bases with no gene match: 9. The CDR3 reads CASSSTGTGWETQYF. Written as DNA, the CDR3 is TGTGCCAGCAGCTCCACCGGGACAGGATGGGAGACCCAGTACTTC.

This clonotype has a handful of counts. The genes are TRBV4-2 and TRBJ2-3; 7 bases line up with TRBD2. CDR1 and CDR2 (germline): LGHNA, YNFKEQ. The CDR3 contains 17 residues. Losses at the gene ends were 1 base for V and 1 base for J; bases not matched to a gene: 8. The DNA of the CDR3 is TGTGCCAGCAGCCAAGCAGGCGGGAGTGGTGGCACAGATACGCAGTATTTT. It encodes CASSQAGGSGGTDTQYF.

This clonotype was detected once. It may be a read error: a sequence one base away is much more abundant. The rearrangement joins TRBV5-5 to TRBJ2-2; D might be TRBD2 (5 bases). CDR3 length: 17 amino acids. The V gene's germline CDR1 is SGHKS and CDR2 YYEKEE (reference sequence). Between the trimmed V and J ends, which lost 7 bases and 3 bases, there was a span of 22 bases. The CDR3 nucleotides read TGTGCCAGCGGCGCTACGAGGGAGATCTTCGACACCGGGGAGCTGTTTTTT. It encodes CASGATREIFDTGELFF.

This clonotype was found many times. The genes are TRBV6-5 and TRBJ2-3, with unresolved D. This CDR3 has 13 residues. V lost 8 bases, J lost 6 bases, and 15 bases lay in between. Germline loops: CDR1 MNHEY, CDR2 SVGAGI. In DNA form, the CDR3 reads TGTGCCAGCTGTTGGGTTCTGCCGGATACGCAGTATTTT. Protein: CASCWVLPDTQYF.

This clonotype turned up a few times. This sequence joins TRBV4-2 and TRBJ1-3; 10 nucleotides align to TRBD1. The ends lost 1 base at V and 4 bases at J; junction bases unmatched: 4. CDR3 size: 16 residues. Looked up from germline, CDR1 is LGHNA and CDR2 is YNFKEQ. CDR3 DNA sequence: TGTGCCAGCAGCCAAGGACAGGGGGCGGGAGGAAACACCATATATTTT. It codes for CASSQGQGAGGNTIYF.

A few counts support this clonotype. The gene calls are TRBV7-9 and TRBJ2-3; no clear D. Germline V CDR1 and CDR2: SEHNR, FQNEAQ (reference sequence). The CDR3 has 12 residues. Trimming cost V 2 bases and J 6 bases, with 6 bases left between them. The CDR3 nucleotides read TGTGCCAGCAGCTTATTTATGGATACGCAGTATTTT. Its translation is CASSLFMDTQYF. The full variable domain, with the rest looked up from reference TRBV7-9 and TRBJ2-3, is DTGVSQNPRHKITKRGQNVTFRCDPISEHNRLYWYRQTLGQGPEFLTYFQNEAQLEKSRLLSDRFSAERPKGSFSTLEIQRTEQGDSAMYLCASSLFMDTQYFGPGTRLTVL.

Of note for this clonotype: The CDR3 ends on some other residue instead of the conserved phenylalanine or tryptophan, so this is likely a read error. This chain joins TRBV11-2 and TRBJ2-1; TRBD2 aligns across 8 bases. Germline V CDR1 and CDR2: SGHAT, FQNNGV. Unmatched junction bases numbered 4, after V lost 5 bases and J lost 7 bases. The CDR3 has 13 amino acids. CDR3 DNA: TGTGCCAGCAGCATGGGACTAGGGAATGAGCAGTTCTCC. Translating gives CASSMGLGNEQFS.

A note on this clonotype: The junction differs from germline at one of its ends, possibly a read error. This chain uses TRBV28 with TRBJ1-2; D uncertain. CDR3 length: 14 residues. Germline V gene lookup returns CDR1 MDHEN and CDR2 SYDVKM. CDR3 DNA: TGTGCCAGCAGTACAGCTCAGGATAACTATGGTTACACCTTC. Its translation is CASSTAQDNYGYTF.